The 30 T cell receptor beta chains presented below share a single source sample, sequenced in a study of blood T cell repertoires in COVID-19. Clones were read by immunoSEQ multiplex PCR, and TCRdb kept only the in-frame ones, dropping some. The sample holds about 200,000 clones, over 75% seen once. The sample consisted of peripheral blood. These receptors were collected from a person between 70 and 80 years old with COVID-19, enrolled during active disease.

CDR3 coding DNA: TGTGCCAGCAGCCTAAGACAGGGAAGTGGCTACACCTTC. Protein sequence: CASSLRQGSGYTF. The chain carries TRBV7-3 and TRBJ1-2; TRBD1 aligns across 7 bases. With 5 bases clipped from V and 7 bases from J, the junction kept 7 bases outside the gene matches. The CDR3 has 13 residues. CDR1 SGHTA and CDR2 FQGTGA come from the germline V gene.

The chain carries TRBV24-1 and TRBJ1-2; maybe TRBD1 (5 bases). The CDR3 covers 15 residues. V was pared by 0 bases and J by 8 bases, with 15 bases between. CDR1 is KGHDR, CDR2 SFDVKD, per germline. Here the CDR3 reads CATSDLRGGIGGYTF. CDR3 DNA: TGTGCCACCAGTGATTTGCGCGGGGGAATAGGCGGCTACACCTTC.

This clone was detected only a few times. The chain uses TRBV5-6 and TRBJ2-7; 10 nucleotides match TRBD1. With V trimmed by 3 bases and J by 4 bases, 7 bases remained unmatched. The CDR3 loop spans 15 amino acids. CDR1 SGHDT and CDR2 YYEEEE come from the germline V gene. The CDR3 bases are TGTGCCAGCAGCTCCCTACGACAGGGGGCGTACGAGCAGTACTTC. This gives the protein CASSSLRQGAYEQYF.

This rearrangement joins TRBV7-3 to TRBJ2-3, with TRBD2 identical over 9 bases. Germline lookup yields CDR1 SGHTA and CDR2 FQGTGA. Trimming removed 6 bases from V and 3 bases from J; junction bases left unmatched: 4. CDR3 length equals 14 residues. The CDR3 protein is CASRPGLATDTQYF. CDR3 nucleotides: TGTGCCAGCAGACCGGGACTAGCAACAGATACGCAGTATTTT. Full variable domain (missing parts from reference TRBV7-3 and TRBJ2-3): GAGVSQTPSNKVTEKGKYVELRCDPISGHTALYWYRQSLGQGPEFLIYFQGTGAADDSGLPNDRFFAVRPEGSVSTLKIQRTERGDSAVYLCASRPGLATDTQYFGPGTRLTVL.

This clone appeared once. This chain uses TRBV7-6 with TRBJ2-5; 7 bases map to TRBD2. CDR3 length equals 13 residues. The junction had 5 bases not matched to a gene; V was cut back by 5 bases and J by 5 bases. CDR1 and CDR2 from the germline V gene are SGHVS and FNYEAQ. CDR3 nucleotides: TGTGCCAGCAGCGCGACTAGCTGGGAGACCCAGTACTTC. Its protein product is CASSATSWETQYF.

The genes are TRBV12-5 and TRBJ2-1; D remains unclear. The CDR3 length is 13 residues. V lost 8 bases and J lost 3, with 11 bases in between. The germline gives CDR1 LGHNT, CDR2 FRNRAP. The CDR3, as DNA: TGTGCTAGTTCCATCAGTAACTACAATGAGCAGTTCTTC. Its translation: CASSISNYNEQFF.

For the CDR3, the DNA is TGCGCCAGCAGCTCGACAGGGACCCACGAGCAGTACTTC. This gives the protein CASSSTGTHEQYF. The V gene is TRBV5-1, the J gene TRBJ2-7; TRBD1 aligns across 7 bases. The germline V gene encodes CDR1 SGHRS and CDR2 YFSETQ. V lost 3 bases and J lost 5; bases outside the gene matches: 5. This CDR3 has 13 amino acids.

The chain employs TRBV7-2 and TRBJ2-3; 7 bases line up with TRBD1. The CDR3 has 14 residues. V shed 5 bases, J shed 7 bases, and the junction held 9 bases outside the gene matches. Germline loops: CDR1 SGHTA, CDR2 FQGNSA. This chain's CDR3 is CASSGPTGDHTQYF. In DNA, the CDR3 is TGTGCCAGCAGCGGCCCCACAGGGGATCATACGCAGTATTTT.

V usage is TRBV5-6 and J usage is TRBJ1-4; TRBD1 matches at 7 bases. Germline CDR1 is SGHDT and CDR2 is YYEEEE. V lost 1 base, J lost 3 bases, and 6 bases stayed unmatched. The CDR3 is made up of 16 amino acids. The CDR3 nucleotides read TGTGCCAGCAGCTTGAGCCGGGACAGTTCTAATGAAAAACTGTTTTTT. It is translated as CASSLSRDSSNEKLFF.

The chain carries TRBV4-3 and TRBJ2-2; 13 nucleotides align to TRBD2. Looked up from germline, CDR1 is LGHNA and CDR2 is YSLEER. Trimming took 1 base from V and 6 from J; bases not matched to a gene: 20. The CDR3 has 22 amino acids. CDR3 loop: CASSQVRRQTGLAGDRAGELFF. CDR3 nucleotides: TGCGCCAGCAGCCAAGTTAGGAGACAGACAGGACTAGCGGGAGATCGGGCCGGGGAGCTGTTTTTT.

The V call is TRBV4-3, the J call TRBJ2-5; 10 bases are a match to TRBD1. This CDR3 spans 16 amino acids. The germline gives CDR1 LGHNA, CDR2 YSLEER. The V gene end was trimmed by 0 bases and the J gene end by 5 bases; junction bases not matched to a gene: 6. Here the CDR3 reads CASSQDQTGGRETQYF. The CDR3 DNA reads TGCGCCAGCAGCCAAGATCAGACAGGGGGCAGGGAGACCCAGTACTTC.

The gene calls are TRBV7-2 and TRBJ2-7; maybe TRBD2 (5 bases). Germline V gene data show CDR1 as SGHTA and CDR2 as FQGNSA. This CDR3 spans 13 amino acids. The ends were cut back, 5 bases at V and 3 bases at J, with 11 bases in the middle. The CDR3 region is CASSPRTHYEQYF. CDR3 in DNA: TGTGCCAGCAGCCCACGGACTCACTACGAGCAGTACTTC.

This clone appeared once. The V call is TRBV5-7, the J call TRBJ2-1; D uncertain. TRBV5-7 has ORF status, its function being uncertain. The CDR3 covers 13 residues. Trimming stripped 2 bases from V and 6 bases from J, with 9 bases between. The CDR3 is CASSFNSINEQFF. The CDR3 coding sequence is TGTGCCAGCAGCTTCAACAGCATCAATGAGCAGTTCTTC.

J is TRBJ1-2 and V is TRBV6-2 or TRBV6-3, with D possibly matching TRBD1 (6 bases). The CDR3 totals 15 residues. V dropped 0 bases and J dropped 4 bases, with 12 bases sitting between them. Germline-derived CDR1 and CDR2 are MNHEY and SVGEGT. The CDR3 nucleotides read TGTGCCAGCAGTTACTCGGGGGGGCGCATCTATGGCTACACCTTC. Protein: CASSYSGGRIYGYTF.

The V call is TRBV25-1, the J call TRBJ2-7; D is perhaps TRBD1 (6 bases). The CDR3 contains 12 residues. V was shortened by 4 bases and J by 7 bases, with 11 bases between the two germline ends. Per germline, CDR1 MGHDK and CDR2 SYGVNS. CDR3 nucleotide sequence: TGTGCCAGCAGTGGGGTCACAGGGGAGCAGTACTTC. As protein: CASSGVTGEQYF.

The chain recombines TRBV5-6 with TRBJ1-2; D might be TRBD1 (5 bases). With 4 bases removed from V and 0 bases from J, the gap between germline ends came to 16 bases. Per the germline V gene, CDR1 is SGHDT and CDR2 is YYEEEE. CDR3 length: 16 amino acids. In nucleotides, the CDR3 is TGTGCCAGCAGCCCAACGGACATCCGAGCTAACTATGGCTACACCTTC. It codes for CASSPTDIRANYGYTF.

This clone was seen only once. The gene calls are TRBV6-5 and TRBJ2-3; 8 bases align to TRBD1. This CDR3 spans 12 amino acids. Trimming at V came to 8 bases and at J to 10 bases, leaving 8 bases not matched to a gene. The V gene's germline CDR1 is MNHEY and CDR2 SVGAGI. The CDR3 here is CASAQGGNSQYF. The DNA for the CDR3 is TGTGCCAGCGCACAGGGGGGTAATTCGCAGTATTTT.

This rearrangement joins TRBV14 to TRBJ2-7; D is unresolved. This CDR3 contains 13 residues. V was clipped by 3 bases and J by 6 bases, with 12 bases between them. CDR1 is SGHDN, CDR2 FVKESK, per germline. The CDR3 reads CASSHGLLREQYF. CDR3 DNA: TGTGCCAGCAGCCACGGTCTCTTACGCGAGCAGTACTTC.

The DNA for the CDR3 is TGCGCCAGCAGCTTGGCGGACAGGGGTTCCGAGCAGTACTTC. It yields the protein CASSLADRGSEQYF. The chain employs TRBV5-1 and TRBJ2-7; 9 positions agree with TRBD1. Losses at the gene ends were 0 bases for V and 6 bases for J; bases not matched to a gene: 4. The CDR3 has 14 amino acids. Germline V gene data show CDR1 as SGHRS and CDR2 as YFSETQ. Full variable domain (outside the CDR3, taken from reference TRBV5-1 and TRBJ2-7): KAGVTQTPRYLIKTRGQQVTLSCSPISGHRSVSWYQQTPGQGLQFLFEYFSETQRNKGNFPGRFSGRQFSNSRSEMNVSTLELGDSALYLCASSLADRGSEQYFGPGTRLTVT.

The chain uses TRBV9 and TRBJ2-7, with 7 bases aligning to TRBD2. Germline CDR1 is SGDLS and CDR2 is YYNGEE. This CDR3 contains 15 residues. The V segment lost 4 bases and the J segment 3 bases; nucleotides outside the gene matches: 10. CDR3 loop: CASSPNGLEHYEQYF. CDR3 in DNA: TGTGCCAGCAGCCCTAATGGACTAGAGCACTACGAGCAGTACTTC.

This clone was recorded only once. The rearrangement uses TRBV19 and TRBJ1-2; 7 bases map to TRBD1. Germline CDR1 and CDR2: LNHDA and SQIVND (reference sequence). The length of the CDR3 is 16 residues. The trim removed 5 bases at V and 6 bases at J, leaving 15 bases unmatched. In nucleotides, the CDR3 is TGTGCCAGTAGTGTGGACCGGGACAGACGTGGGGATGGCTACACCTTC. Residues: CASSVDRDRRGDGYTF.

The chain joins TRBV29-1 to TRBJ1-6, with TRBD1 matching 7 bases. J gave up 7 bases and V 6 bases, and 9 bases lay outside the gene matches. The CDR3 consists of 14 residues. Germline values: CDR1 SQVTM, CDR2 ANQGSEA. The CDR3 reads CSVAEGARNSPLHF. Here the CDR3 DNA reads TGCAGCGTAGCGGAGGGGGCGAGAAATTCACCCCTCCACTTT.

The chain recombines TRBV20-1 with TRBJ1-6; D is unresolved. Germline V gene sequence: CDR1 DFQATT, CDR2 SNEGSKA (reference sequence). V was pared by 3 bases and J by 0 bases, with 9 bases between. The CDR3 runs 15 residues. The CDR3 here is CSASKRSSYNSPLHF. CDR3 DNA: TGCAGTGCTAGTAAGAGAAGCTCCTATAATTCACCCCTCCACTTT.

The CDR3 bases are TGCGCCAGCAGCTTAGGGGCGGGAGGCGCCTACGAGCAGTACTTC. Residues: CASSLGAGGAYEQYF. This chain connects TRBV5-1 to TRBJ2-7; 8 nucleotides agree with TRBD2. Trimming at V came to 2 bases and at J to 2 bases, leaving 6 bases not matched to a gene. CDR1 and CDR2 from the germline V gene are SGHRS and YFSETQ. CDR3 length: 15 residues.

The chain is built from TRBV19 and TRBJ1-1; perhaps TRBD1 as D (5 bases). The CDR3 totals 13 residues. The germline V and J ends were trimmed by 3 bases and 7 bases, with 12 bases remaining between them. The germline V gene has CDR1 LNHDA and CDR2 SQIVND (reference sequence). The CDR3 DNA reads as TGTGCCAGTAGTATCTCAGGGTATCATGAAGCTTTCTTT. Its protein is CASSISGYHEAFF.

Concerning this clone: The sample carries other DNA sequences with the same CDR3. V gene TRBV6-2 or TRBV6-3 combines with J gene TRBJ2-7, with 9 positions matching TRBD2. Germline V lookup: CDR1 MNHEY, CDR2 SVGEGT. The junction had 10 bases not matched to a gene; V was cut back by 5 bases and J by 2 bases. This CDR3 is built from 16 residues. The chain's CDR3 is CASSHPLAGRTYEQYF. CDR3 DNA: TGTGCCAGCAGTCACCCCCTAGCGGGAAGAACCTACGAGCAGTACTTC.

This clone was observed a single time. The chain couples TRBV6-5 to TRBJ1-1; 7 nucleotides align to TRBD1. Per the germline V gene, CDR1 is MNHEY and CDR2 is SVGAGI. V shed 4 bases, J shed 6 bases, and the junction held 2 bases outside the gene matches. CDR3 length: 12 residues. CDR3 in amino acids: CASSSGTAEAFF. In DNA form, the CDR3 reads TGTGCCAGCAGTTCCGGGACAGCTGAAGCTTTCTTT.

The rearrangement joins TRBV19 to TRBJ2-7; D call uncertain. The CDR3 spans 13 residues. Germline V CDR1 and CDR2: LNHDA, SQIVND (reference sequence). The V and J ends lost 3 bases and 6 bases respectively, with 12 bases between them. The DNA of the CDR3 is TGTGCCAGTAGTATTCTGGCTTTAAGCGAGCAGTACTTC. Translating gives CASSILALSEQYF.

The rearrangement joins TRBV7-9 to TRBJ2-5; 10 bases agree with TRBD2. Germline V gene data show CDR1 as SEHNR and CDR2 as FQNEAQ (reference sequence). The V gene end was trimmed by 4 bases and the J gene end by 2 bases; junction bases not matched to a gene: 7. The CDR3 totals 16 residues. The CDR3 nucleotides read TGTGCCAGCAGCTCTGGTGGTAGCGGGGGGCAAGAGACCCAGTACTTC. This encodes CASSSGGSGGQETQYF.

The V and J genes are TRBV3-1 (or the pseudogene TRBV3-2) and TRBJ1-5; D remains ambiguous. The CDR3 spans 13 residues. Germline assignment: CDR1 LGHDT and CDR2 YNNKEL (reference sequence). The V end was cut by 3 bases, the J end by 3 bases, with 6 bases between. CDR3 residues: CASSQADNQPQHF. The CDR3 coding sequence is TGTGCCAGCAGCCAGGCCGACAATCAGCCCCAGCATTTT.